The 14 T cell receptor beta chains below come from one sample, sequenced in a study of CD8 T cells in Susac syndrome. Reverse transcription used about 0.45 to 1 ug RNA and random hexamers. TCRdb processed the immunoSEQ multiplex PCR reads anew with MiXCR; each CDR3 protein has one entry. The repertoire holds about 180,000 distinct CDR3 sequences, with about 94% as singletons. Sequenced sample: CD4+ T cells from PBMCs. The receptors were sampled from a human donor with Susac syndrome.

The chain employs TRBV7-9 and TRBJ1-1; possibly TRBD1 for D (5 bases). Trimming removed 5 bases at V and 5 bases at J, with 9 bases between. The CDR3 loop spans 12 amino acids. Per the germline V gene, CDR1 is SEHNR and CDR2 is FQNEAQ (reference sequence). CDR3 protein: CASSHAGTEAFF. CDR3 nucleotide sequence: TGTGCCAGCAGCCATGCAGGGACTGAAGCTTTCTTT. The full variable domain, with the rest looked up from reference TRBV7-9 and TRBJ1-1, is DTGVSQNPRHKITKRGQNVTFRCDPISEHNRLYWYRQTLGQGPEFLTYFQNEAQLEKSRLLSDRFSAERPKGSFSTLEIQRTEQGDSAMYLCASSHAGTEAFFGQGTRLTVV.

CDR3 residues: CASSTGQGVGNQPQHF. The CDR3 DNA follows: TGTGCCAGCAGTACGGGACAGGGAGTTGGCAATCAGCCCCAGCATTTT. The chain uses TRBV12-3 or TRBV12-4 and TRBJ1-5, with 9 bases lining up with TRBD1. The CDR3 totals 16 residues. Trimming at V came to 5 bases and at J to 2 bases, leaving 7 bases not matched to a gene.

The chain is built from TRBV4-1 and TRBJ2-5; 8 nucleotides match TRBD1. This CDR3 is built from 16 residues. Germline V gene lookup returns CDR1 MGHRA and CDR2 YSYEKL. V lost 4 bases, J lost 4 bases, and 11 bases stayed unmatched. CDR3 loop: CASSPTWGQVRETQYF. The CDR3 nucleotides are TGCGCCAGCAGCCCTACCTGGGGACAGGTCAGAGAGACCCAGTACTTC.

CDR3 sequence (DNA): TGCAGCGTCGTCTTCTCCCGCGGAGCTTTCTTT. This translates into CSVVFSRGAFF. The chain employs TRBV29-1 and TRBJ1-1, with unresolved D. CDR3 size: 11 residues. Trimming removed 6 bases from V and 10 bases from J, with 15 bases in between. The germline gives CDR1 SQVTM, CDR2 ANQGSEA.

The genes are TRBV2 and TRBJ2-7, with 7 bases that match TRBD2. CDR3 length: 15 residues. Unmatched junction bases numbered 10, after V lost 6 bases and J lost 2 bases. The germline V gene encodes CDR1 SNHLY and CDR2 FYNNEI. CDR3 sequence (DNA): TGTGCCAGCAGAGAGAGTGACGGGGGGACCTACGAGCAGTACTTC. It translates to CASRESDGGTYEQYF. Using reference TRBV2 and TRBJ2-7 for the parts outside the CDR3, the full variable domain is EPEVTQTPSHQVTQMGQEVILRCVPISNHLYFYWYRQILGQKVEFLVSFYNNEISEKSEIFDDQFSVERPDGSNFTLKIRSTKLEDSAMYFCASRESDGGTYEQYFGPGTRLTVT.

The chain joins TRBV14 to TRBJ2-2, with D hard to call. CDR1 is SGHDN, CDR2 FVKESK, per germline. Between the trimmed V and J ends, which lost 3 bases and 5 bases, there was a span of 10 bases. The length of the CDR3 is 14 residues. As DNA, the CDR3 is TGTGCCAGCAGCCAGGCCCGGAGTACCGGGGAGCTGTTTTTT. Encoded protein: CASSQARSTGELFF.

The V and J genes are TRBV4-3 and TRBJ2-5, with TRBD2 matching 9 bases. Germline V gives CDR1 LGHNA, CDR2 YSLEER. The CDR3 sequence is 15 residues long. Trimming removed 4 bases from V and 5 bases from J; junction bases left unmatched: 8. DNA for the CDR3: TGCGCCAGCAGCCGAATAGCGGGAGAGACGGAGACCCAGTACTTC. It encodes CASSRIAGETETQYF.

V usage is TRBV6-5 and J usage is TRBJ2-7; 10 nucleotides align to TRBD1. The junction had 6 bases not matched to a gene; V was cut back by 5 bases and J by 2 bases. Germline assignment: CDR1 MNHEY and CDR2 SVGAGI. CDR3 length: 15 amino acids. Written as DNA, the CDR3 is TGTGCCAGCAGTCCCCGACAGGGGGCCGCCTACGAGCAGTACTTC. Amino acids: CASSPRQGAAYEQYF.

This clonotype appeared a single time. The rearrangement uses TRBV20-1 and TRBJ2-7; D may be TRBD1 (6 bases). There are 14 residues in the CDR3. V was cut by 6 bases and J by 7 bases, with 22 bases left in between. The germline V gene encodes CDR1 DFQATT and CDR2 SNEGSKA (reference sequence). CDR3 bases: TGCAGTGCAGCCGGGACACCTTGGGGTGGTGAGCAGTACTTC. Translation gives CSAAGTPWGGEQYF.

The J gene is TRBJ2-1, the V gene TRBV9; perhaps TRBD2 as D (6 bases). The germline CDR1 and CDR2 sequences are SGDLS and YYNGEE. Trimming left V 0 bases short and J 9 bases short, with 10 bases between. This CDR3 is built from 13 residues. CDR3 region: CASSVDGGFEQFF. CDR3 DNA: TGTGCCAGCAGCGTAGATGGGGGGTTTGAGCAGTTCTTC.

The J gene is TRBJ1-2, the V gene TRBV30; D perhaps matches TRBD1 (5 bases). The germline V gene has CDR1 GTSNPN and CDR2 SVGIG (reference sequence). CDR3 size: 13 residues. V lost 0 bases and J 7 bases, leaving 12 bases between the germline ends. DNA of the CDR3: TGTGCCTGGAGTGTACAAGGGGCCGGTGGCTACACCTTC. As protein: CAWSVQGAGGYTF.

The rearrangement joins TRBV20-1 to TRBJ1-5; D is uncertain. V was pared by 0 bases and J by 4 bases, with 10 bases between. Germline V gene lookup returns CDR1 DFQATT and CDR2 SNEGSKA (reference sequence). This CDR3 is built from 14 residues. CDR3 residues: CSARDEGGNQPQHF. The CDR3 bases are TGCAGTGCTAGAGATGAAGGCGGTAATCAGCCCCAGCATTTT.

This clonotype was seen just once. The genes are TRBV6-6 and TRBJ1-4, with D uncertain. V lost 4 bases, J lost 8 bases, and 11 bases lay in between. Germline lookup yields CDR1 MNHNY and CDR2 SVGAGI (reference sequence). The CDR3 extends over 13 amino acids. CDR3 loop: CASSSREREKLFF. CDR3 DNA sequence: TGTGCCAGCAGTTCGAGGGAGAGAGAAAAACTGTTTTTT.

V usage is TRBV15 and J usage is TRBJ1-1; D not resolved. V lost 1 base and J 1 base, leaving 4 bases between the germline ends. In germline, CDR1 is LNHNV, CDR2 YYDKDF (reference sequence). The CDR3 runs 13 residues. The CDR3 protein is CATSRVGNTEAFF. CDR3 coding DNA: TGTGCCACCAGCAGAGTAGGGAACACTGAAGCTTTCTTT. Together with reference TRBV15 and TRBJ1-1, the CDR3 gives the full variable domain: DAMVIQNPRYQVTQFGKPVTLSCSQTLNHNVMYWYQQKSSQAPKLLFHYYDKDFNNEADTPDNFQSRRPNTSFCFLDIRSPGLGDTAMYLCATSRVGNTEAFFGQGTRLTVV.